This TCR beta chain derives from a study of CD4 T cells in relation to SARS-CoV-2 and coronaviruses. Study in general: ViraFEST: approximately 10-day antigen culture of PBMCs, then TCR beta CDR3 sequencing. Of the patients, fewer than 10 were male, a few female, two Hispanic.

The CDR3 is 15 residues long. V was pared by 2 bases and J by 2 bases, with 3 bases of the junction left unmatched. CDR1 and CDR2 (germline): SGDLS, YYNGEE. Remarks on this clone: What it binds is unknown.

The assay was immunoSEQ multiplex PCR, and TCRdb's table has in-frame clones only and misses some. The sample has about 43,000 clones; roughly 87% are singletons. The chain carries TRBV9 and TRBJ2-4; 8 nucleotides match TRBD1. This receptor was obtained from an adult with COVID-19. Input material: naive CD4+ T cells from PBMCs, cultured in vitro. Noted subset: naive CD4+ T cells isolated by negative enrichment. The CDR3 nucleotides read TGTGCCAGCAGCGTTGACAGGGGAACCAAAAACATTCAGTACTTC. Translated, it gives CASSVDRGTKNIQYF.